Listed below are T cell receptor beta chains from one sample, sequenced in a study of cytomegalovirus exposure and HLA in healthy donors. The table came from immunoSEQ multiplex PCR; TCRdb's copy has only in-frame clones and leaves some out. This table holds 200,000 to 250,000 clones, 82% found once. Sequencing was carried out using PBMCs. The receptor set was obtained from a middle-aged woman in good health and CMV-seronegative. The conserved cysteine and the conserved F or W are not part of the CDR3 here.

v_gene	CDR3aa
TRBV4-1	ASSQDPLPNNEQF
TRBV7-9	ASSLGVADTEAF
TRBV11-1	ASSPPSIPYEQY
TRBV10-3	AITFGQGLYEQY
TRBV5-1	ASSLTSVLETQY
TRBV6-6	ASRRQSSYEQY
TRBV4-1	ASSQGSSGGEEQF
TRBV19	ASSIPRDRVGYT
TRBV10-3	AISDLREGPYNEQF
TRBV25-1	ASNHNGYT
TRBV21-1	ASSKATDQGGANTEAF
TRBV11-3	ASTQGQNTGELF
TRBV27	ASSSLGGASLYEQF